This entry describes one T cell receptor beta chain. This clonotype was counted many times. Its specific antigen is unknown. The sample holds no much larger clone one base away, and base qualities are not on file. The CDR3, cysteine through phenylalanine, is 15 amino acids long. The read is trimmed to its CDR3 DNA, 45 bases read in frame from base 1. V is shortened by 3 bases, J by 4 bases, and the region joining them spans 16 bases. In the germline V gene (reference sequence), CDR1 corresponds to DFQATT and CDR2 to SNEGSKA. The source of the sample is a study of human T cells and chemical hapten exposure (dated by TCRdb to the early 2020s). Regarding the study in general: For sensitization, 2% DPC in acetone was applied to a roughly 2 cm by roughly 2 cm area of upper inner arm skin. The study tracked peripheral blood TCR repertoire changes in vivo during primary and secondary sensitization to the hapten diphenylcyclopropenone (DPC) in alopecia patients. Blood was sampled from patients pre-sensitization (week 0) and at 2, 6 and about 24 weeks after DPC sensitization. Weekly therapeutic DPC doses were additionally applied to the scalp of patients throughout the roughly 24-week study period. Alopecia areata with under or over 50% scalp involvement, alopecia totalis and alopecia universalis were represented in the patient cohort, which was mostly female. Approximately 28 alopecia patients gave blood for TCR sequencing at one to four time points (pre-sensitization, 2, 6 and 24 weeks). Patch tests used Finn chambers with 0.01% DPC on the upper back, scored after 6 days by International Contact Dermatitis Research Group standards. Libraries were pooled for sequencing, and per-sample TCR yields varied mainly because of small differences in library volumes within the pool. Paper-wide results and their limitations: After repeated subsampling, changes were observed in the strength of the expansion versus patch-test correlation and in the threshold at which the correlation became significant. Because every patient had alopecia, a presumed autoimmune disease, the patients' immune response might differ from that of healthy individuals. Compared with pre-sensitization or healthy control sets, expanded TCRs formed significantly more large CDR3 similarity clusters, which is consistent with antigen-driven responses. Patch test score correlated positively with the number of PT1 expanded TCRs, reaching significance at thresholds 8, 16 and 32 but not at 4. DPC sensitization did not change the number of TCRs with a frequency above 1 in 1000, and there was no evidence of changes in global repertoire structure.

Libraries were made using RACE. Sequencing used a NextSeq 500. Library preparation attached unique molecular identifiers to individual cDNA molecules for quantitative, reproducible TCR counting. For every blood RNA sample, sequencing covered both the TCR alpha and TCR beta chains. From the authors' description of their analysis: A median of approximately 100,000 TCRs per sample was observed, with a range of 23,224 to 690,600. V, J and CDR3 annotation of the TCR reads was carried out using the Decombinator software suite. To make PS versus PT1 abundance plots, every sample was subsampled to the same number of TCRs (28,000). Expanded TCRs were defined as absent before sensitization and observed at least eight times at the 2-week time point. Using fastp trimming at Q25 and MiXCR clonotype assembly, TCRdb reanalyzed the public sequencing data and kept in-frame beta chains. Identical CDR3 protein sequences are pooled into one entry, listed with their most common genes and DNA. The V and J calls and clone size are TCRdb's, not the authors'. In all, the sample holds approximately 92,000 distinct CDR3 sequences, and approximately 10% of those were seen once. The ten largest clones represent around 3% of the sample.

This sample's time point label indicates: patch test 2, 6 weeks after DPC sensitization. The treatment or condition label corresponds to: therapeutic diphenylcyclopropenone sensitization with weekly scalp DPC. At each patch-test visit, blood was drawn before the patch test was applied. Patients were eligible if aged 18 to 70, diagnosed with alopecia and judged suitable for DPC therapy, and pregnant patients were excluded. Total RNA was extracted from unfractionated whole blood that had been collected in Tempus Blood RNA tubes. The sequencing here drew on whole blood, taken in connection with sensitization to the hapten diphenylcyclopropenone (DPC). In this chain, TRBV20-1 is recombined with TRBJ1-5; the best D guess is TRBD1, with 5 bases matching. This receptor was taken from a woman aged 40 to 50 with alopecia areata. Some clones in this sample may be carry-over from other donors' samples. The CDR3: CSARRGGRQNQPQHF. The sequenced DNA is TGCAGTGCTAGGCGGGGGGGACGGCAAAATCAGCCCCAGCATTTT.